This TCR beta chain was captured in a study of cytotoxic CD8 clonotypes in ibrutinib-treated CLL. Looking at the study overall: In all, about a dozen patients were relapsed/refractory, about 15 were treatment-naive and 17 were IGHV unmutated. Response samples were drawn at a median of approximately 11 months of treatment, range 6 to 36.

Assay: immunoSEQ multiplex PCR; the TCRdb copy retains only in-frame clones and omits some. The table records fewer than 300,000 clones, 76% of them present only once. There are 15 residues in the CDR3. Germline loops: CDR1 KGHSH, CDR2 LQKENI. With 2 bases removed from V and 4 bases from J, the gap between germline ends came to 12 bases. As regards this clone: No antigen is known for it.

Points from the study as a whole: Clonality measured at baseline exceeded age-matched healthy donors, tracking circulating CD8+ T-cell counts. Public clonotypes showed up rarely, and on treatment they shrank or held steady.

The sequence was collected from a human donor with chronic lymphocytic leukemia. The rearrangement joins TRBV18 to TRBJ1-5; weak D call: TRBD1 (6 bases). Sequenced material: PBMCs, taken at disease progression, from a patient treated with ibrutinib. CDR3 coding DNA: TGTGCCAGCTCACCATTGGGGGCTAAGAATCAGCCCCAGCATTTT. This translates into CASSPLGAKNQPQHF.